One sample yielded the 24 T cell receptor beta chains listed below, sequenced in a study of beta chain features in type 1 diabetes. Study-level results: Type 1 diabetes patients had moderately but significantly shorter TCRB CDR3s in all four CD4+ subsets.

Sequencing targeted expressed TCRB transcripts, as all isolated RNA had been reverse transcribed. Sequencing was performed with immunoSEQ multiplex PCR; in TCRdb, only in-frame clones are kept and a portion is missing. Among about 700,000 clones, roughly 13% were seen once, and the ten largest hold 0.022%. These receptors' antigens are unknown. The sequenced sample was naive CD4+ T cells from blood. The origin of the receptors is a man younger than 35 with type 1 diabetes.

As to this clone: The same CDR3 is also encoded by other DNA sequences in this sample. The gene calls are TRBV5-1 and TRBJ2-5; D gene uncertain. Germline V gene data show CDR1 as SGHRS and CDR2 as YFSETQ. V lost 0 bases and J lost 2, with 8 bases in between. This CDR3 comprises 14 residues. The CDR3 loop reads CASSLAVGQETQYF. The DNA of the CDR3 is TGCGCCAGCAGCTTGGCCGTCGGACAAGAGACCCAGTACTTC.

The sample holds a few counts of this clone. The gene calls are TRBV7-9 and TRBJ2-1; the match to TRBD2 covers 10 bases. With 5 bases clipped from V and 9 bases from J, the junction kept 10 bases outside the gene matches. Germline CDR1 and CDR2: SEHNR and FQNEAQ (reference sequence). CDR3 length equals 15 residues. This CDR3 reads CASSLSGGVVGEQFF. CDR3 DNA sequence: TGTGCCAGCAGCCTAAGCGGGGGGGTAGTCGGTGAGCAGTTCTTC.

In its sample, this clone was seen a few times. The chain couples TRBV27 to TRBJ2-1, with D possibly being TRBD1 (6 bases). The CDR3 spans 14 residues. The ends were cut back, 2 bases at V and 6 bases at J, with 11 bases in the middle. CDR1 is MNHEY, CDR2 SMNVEV, per germline (reference sequence). CDR3 nucleotides: TGTGCCAGCAGTTTAATTGGACAGAGCAATGAGCAGTTCTTC. Amino acids: CASSLIGQSNEQFF.

The rearrangement uses TRBV7-2 and TRBJ2-5; D not resolved. V lost 1 base to trimming and J lost 1 base, with 7 bases between them. The CDR3 extends over 14 amino acids. In germline, CDR1 is SGHTA, CDR2 FQGNSA. The CDR3 bases are TGTGCCAGCAGCTTAGGGCAGGCCCAAGAGACCCAGTACTTC. Translating it yields CASSLGQAQETQYF.

The sample holds a few counts of this clone. The J gene is TRBJ2-5, the V gene TRBV25-1; D might be TRBD2 (5 bases). Germline V gene lookup returns CDR1 MGHDK and CDR2 SYGVNS. The CDR3 contains 15 residues. Trimming removed 6 bases from V and 3 bases from J, with 17 bases in between. DNA of the CDR3: TGTGCCAGCAGCGAGGGATCCGGGTCCAAAGAGACCCAGTACTTC. This gives the protein CASSEGSGSKETQYF.

The chain links TRBV5-4 to TRBJ2-2, with no clear D. Germline CDR1 SGHNT, CDR2 YYREEE (reference sequence). V lost 2 bases and J lost 4, with 12 bases in between. The length of the CDR3 is 15 residues. The CDR3 region has the DNA TGTGCCAGCAGCTTTACAGCCTCGGGCACCGGGGAGCTGTTTTTT. Translation gives CASSFTASGTGELFF.

The rearrangement uses TRBV13 and TRBJ1-1, with TRBD1 matching over 7 bases. Losses at the gene ends were 5 bases for V and 3 bases for J; bases not matched to a gene: 6. CDR1 PRHDT and CDR2 FYEKMQ come from the germline V gene (reference sequence). The CDR3 covers 14 residues. The CDR3 here is CASSLGTGDTEAFF. The CDR3 nucleotides read TGTGCCAGCAGCCTGGGCACAGGGGACACTGAAGCTTTCTTT.

The V call is TRBV30, the J call TRBJ1-1; D might be TRBD1 (6 bases). This CDR3 is built from 14 residues. Trimming shortened V by 5 bases and J by 4 bases, and 17 bases separated the two germline ends. The germline V gene encodes CDR1 GTSNPN and CDR2 SVGIG (reference sequence). Written as DNA, the CDR3 is TGTGCCTGGGAGACGCAGGGGAGGATCACTGAAGCTTTCTTT. Its translation is CAWETQGRITEAFF.

V usage is TRBV9 and J usage is TRBJ2-3; a weak D match, TRBD2 (7 bases). Germline V gives CDR1 SGDLS, CDR2 YYNGEE. The CDR3 loop spans 16 amino acids. V lost 0 bases and J lost 0, with 11 bases in between. CDR3 sequence reads: CASSVDGGLSTDTQYF. The CDR3 nucleotides read TGTGCCAGCAGCGTAGACGGGGGGCTCAGCACAGATACGCAGTATTTT.

This clone turned up a few times. The junction and the germline gene differ at one end; a read error may be behind it. V gene TRBV13 combines with J gene TRBJ1-1, with D possibly being TRBD1 (5 bases). There are 15 residues in the CDR3. Germline loops: CDR1 PRHDT, CDR2 FYEKMQ (reference sequence). CDR3 bases: TGCGCCAGCAGCCAAGCAGACAGCCTGAACACTGAAGCTTTCTTT. Translating gives CASSQADSLNTEAFF.

This clone has more than one count but fewer than ten. The rearrangement links TRBV10-2 to TRBJ2-2, with D unresolved. The CDR3 spans 14 residues. Germline assignment: CDR1 WSHSY and CDR2 SAAADI. V was clipped by 6 bases and J by 2 bases, with 10 bases between them. CDR3 amino acids: CASRENSNTGELFF. The CDR3 coding sequence is TGCGCCAGCAGGGAGAATTCTAACACCGGGGAGCTGTTTTTT.

The chain is built from TRBV5-1 and TRBJ2-5, with TRBD1 matching 9 bases. CDR1 and CDR2 (germline): SGHRS, YFSETQ. V was clipped by 3 bases and J by 5 bases; unmatched bases: 8. CDR3 length: 15 residues. As DNA, the CDR3 is TGCGCCAGCAGCTCGGTCGGGACAGGGACGGAGACCCAGTACTTC. The encoded protein is CASSSVGTGTETQYF.

The chain has TRBV19 and TRBJ1-1; a possible D gene is TRBD1 (5 bases). The germline V gene has CDR1 LNHDA and CDR2 SQIVND (reference sequence). Trimming took 5 bases from V and 2 from J, leaving 9 bases between them. The CDR3 has 13 amino acids. This CDR3 reads CASSRQINTEAFF. The CDR3 nucleotides read TGTGCCAGTAGTCGACAGATCAACACTGAAGCTTTCTTT.

This clone was seen more than once but under ten times. The chain combines TRBV29-1 with TRBJ1-1; D not certain. Germline-derived CDR1 and CDR2 are SQVTM and ANQGSEA. The CDR3 consists of 14 residues. V dropped 4 bases and J dropped 1 base, with 13 bases sitting between them. CDR3 sequence reads: CSVVNRLSNTEAFF. CDR3 bases: TGCAGCGTTGTAAACAGACTGTCGAACACTGAAGCTTTCTTT.

This clone was counted only a few times. This rearrangement joins TRBV5-1 to TRBJ2-5; D perhaps matches TRBD1 (5 bases). Germline CDR1 and CDR2: SGHRS and YFSETQ. The CDR3 consists of 14 residues. V lost 0 bases and J 2 bases, leaving 8 bases between the germline ends. CDR3: CASSLATGQETQYF. For the CDR3, the DNA is TGCGCCAGCAGCTTGGCCACAGGTCAAGAGACCCAGTACTTC.

V gene TRBV28 combines with J gene TRBJ1-2; D is unclear. Germline lookup yields CDR1 MDHEN and CDR2 SYDVKM. Trimming took 6 bases from V and 3 from J, leaving 14 bases between them. This CDR3 is 14 amino acids long. The CDR3 DNA reads as TGTGCCAGCAGGAGATTGGGGTCCGACTATGGCTACACCTTC. As protein: CASRRLGSDYGYTF.

This clone was counted between two and nine times. V and J are TRBV9 and TRBJ2-1, with 11 bases that match TRBD1. The CDR3 length is 20 residues. CDR1 is SGDLS and CDR2 is YYNGEE in the germline V gene. The junction had 14 bases not matched to a gene; V was cut back by 0 bases and J by 3 bases. The CDR3 DNA reads TGTGCCAGCAGCGTAGAGGGAGGGACAGGGGGGCATGGTCGCTACAATGAGCAGTTCTTC. Protein product: CASSVEGGTGGHGRYNEQFF. The variable domain in full, completed from reference TRBV9 and TRBJ2-1, reads DSGVTQTPKHLITATGQRVTLRCSPRSGDLSVYWYQQSLDQGLQFLIQYYNGEERAKGNILERFSAQQFPDLHSELNLSSLELGDSALYFCASSVEGGTGGHGRYNEQFFGPGTRLTVL.

The chain combines TRBV30 with TRBJ2-3; D is undetermined. V was clipped by 5 bases and J by 2 bases, with 5 bases between them. Germline-derived CDR1 and CDR2 are GTSNPN and SVGIG (reference sequence). The CDR3 covers 11 residues. CDR3 loop: CAWQVTDTQYF. CDR3 bases: TGTGCCTGGCAGGTCACAGATACGCAGTATTTT.

This sequence joins TRBV29-1 and TRBJ1-2; D gene unclear. There are 13 residues in the CDR3. The germline gives CDR1 SQVTM, CDR2 ANQGSEA. The ends were cut back, 7 bases at V and 8 bases at J, with 20 bases in the middle. The CDR3 loop is CSGGDGEERGYTF. The CDR3 bases are TGCAGCGGGGGAGACGGAGAAGAGAGGGGCTACACCTTC.

The sample holds a few counts of this clone. This chain uses TRBV11-2 with TRBJ1-3; D uncertain. The germline gives CDR1 SGHAT, CDR2 FQNNGV. The CDR3 has 13 amino acids. V was cut by 5 bases and J by 4 bases, with 9 bases left in between. The chain's CDR3 is CASSLIRGNTIYF. CDR3 coding DNA: TGTGCCAGCAGCCTGATACGGGGAAACACCATATATTTT.

In this sample, this clone turned up a few times. The V gene is TRBV4-1, the J gene TRBJ2-3; unclear D gene. Trimming cost V 2 bases and J 0 bases, with 15 bases left between them. CDR3 length: 17 amino acids. Germline assignment: CDR1 MGHRA and CDR2 YSYEKL. CDR3 residues: CASSQSILGGSTDTQYF. The CDR3 DNA follows: TGCGCCAGCAGCCAATCTATCCTGGGTGGCAGCACAGATACGCAGTATTTT.

This clone was counted between two and nine times. The CDR3 DNA reads as TGTGCCAGCAGCGTAGGGGGGGCCCCCTATAATTCACCCCTCCACTTT. Its protein is CASSVGGAPYNSPLHF. The V and J genes are TRBV9 and TRBJ1-6, with D possibly TRBD1 on 6 matching bases. This CDR3 contains 16 residues. V shed 0 bases and J shed 2 bases, with 9 bases lying between them. Germline loops: CDR1 SGDLS, CDR2 YYNGEE.

This clone was found a few times. The chain is built from TRBV6-6 and TRBJ1-6, with D tentatively TRBD1 (6 bases). The V gene lost 0 bases and the J gene lost 10 bases, with 10 bases spanning the gap. CDR3 length: 14 amino acids. Germline loops: CDR1 MNHNY, CDR2 SVGAGI (reference sequence). Here the CDR3 reads CASSYSRGRSPLHF. Written as DNA, the CDR3 is TGTGCCAGCAGTTACTCGCGGGGGCGGTCACCCCTCCACTTT.

The CDR3 DNA sequence: TGCGCCAGCAGCCACAGGGCGACCGACAACTATGGCTACACCTTC. Translation: CASSHRATDNYGYTF. The chain carries TRBV4-1 and TRBJ1-2, with D possibly matching TRBD1 (5 bases). This CDR3 is built from 15 residues. V was trimmed by 3 bases and J by 2 bases, leaving 13 bases between them. CDR1 is MGHRA and CDR2 is YSYEKL in the germline V gene.